A selection of T cell receptor beta chains follows, all from one sample in a study of T-cell memory formation after mild COVID-19. Using its own MiXCR run on the 5' RACE reads, TCRdb lists one record per CDR3 protein. The profile shows some 160,000 distinct CDR3 sequences, 10% to 15% of them singletons. The specimen was PBMCs or a T cell subset sorted from them (not recorded which). The receptors were sampled from a man aged 18 to 29 who had mild COVID-19 (a few samples of this study predate the infection). Cell type and time point are not known. Both conserved end residues are part of each CDR3. A D gene is named only where the DNA matches it firmly. Only part of the rows carry a size: once, few, many, or a class if the clone is expanded.

length: 13; V: TRBV5-1; size: many; D: -; J: TRBJ2-2; DNA: TGCGCCAGCAGCTTGGATAGTACCGGGGAGCTGTTTTTT; CDR3: CASSLDSTGELFF
length: 13; V: TRBV27; size: few; D: -; J: TRBJ2-3; DNA: TGTGCCAGCAGTTCTGAGCGGACCCATACGCAGTATTTT; CDR3: CASSSERTHTQYF
length: 14; V: TRBV5-1; size: -; D: -; J: TRBJ2-5; DNA: TGCGCCAGCAGCTCCGGACAGTCCCTAGAGACCCAGTACTTC; CDR3: CASSSGQSLETQYF
length: 15; V: TRBV6-2/TRBV6-3; size: many; D: -; J: TRBJ2-4; DNA: TGTGCCAGCAGCCCTGACCCCTCAGCCAAAAACATTCAGTACTTC; CDR3: CASSPDPSAKNIQYF
length: 12; V: TRBV5-1; size: few; D: -; J: TRBJ1-4; DNA: TGCGCCAGCGCCGCCGACAGGGAAAAACTGTTTTTT; CDR3: CASAADREKLFF
length: 13; V: TRBV11-2; size: few; D: -; J: TRBJ2-5; DNA: TGTGCCAGCAGCCGCTGGAGAAAAGAGACCCAGTACTTC; CDR3: CASSRWRKETQYF
length: 14; V: TRBV25-1; size: few; D: -; J: TRBJ2-5; DNA: TGTGCCAGCAGTGAATTAGGCCTGGCGGGGACCCAGTACTTC; CDR3: CASSELGLAGTQYF
length: 15; V: TRBV4-2; size: -; D: -; J: TRBJ2-5; DNA: TGTGCCAGCAGCCAAGATCCTTTCTTAGGGGAGACCCAGTACTTC; CDR3: CASSQDPFLGETQYF
length: 13; V: TRBV5-1; size: -; D: -; J: TRBJ1-1; DNA: TGCGCCAGCAGCATCAATGCGAACACTGAAGCTTTCTTT; CDR3: CASSINANTEAFF
length: 15; V: TRBV3-1; size: few; D: -; J: TRBJ2-2; DNA: TGTGCCAGCAGCCAAGAGCGGTACGGGGTCGGGGAGCTGTTTTTT; CDR3: CASSQERYGVGELFF
length: 14; V: TRBV5-1; size: -; D: TRBD1; J: TRBJ1-2; DNA: TGCGCCAGCAGCTTGGCGGCAGGGGGGAATGGCTACACCTTC; CDR3: CASSLAAGGNGYTF
length: 14; V: TRBV5-1; size: few; D: -; J: TRBJ1-1; DNA: TGCGCCAGCAGCTTAATCAGTGGGGGCACTGAAGCTTTCTTT; CDR3: CASSLISGGTEAFF
length: 13; V: TRBV7-2; size: -; D: -; J: TRBJ2-5; DNA: TGTGCCAGCAGCGAGACGTTTTCGGAGACCCAGTACTTC; CDR3: CASSETFSETQYF
length: 14; V: TRBV5-1; size: few; D: -; J: TRBJ2-2; DNA: TGCGCCAGCAGCTTGGACGGCGACACCGGGGAGCTGTTTTTT; CDR3: CASSLDGDTGELFF
length: 10; V: TRBV6-2/TRBV6-3; size: -; D: -; J: TRBJ2-3; DNA: TGTGCCAAGGGGAGAGATACGCAGTATTTT; CDR3: CAKGRDTQYF
length: 16; V: TRBV2; size: -; D: -; J: TRBJ2-6; DNA: TGTGCCAGCAGTGAACTAGGAGGGGTCGGGGCCAACGTCCTGACTTTC; CDR3: CASSELGGVGANVLTF